This T cell receptor (beta chain) emerged from a study of control samples from healthy donors and cancer patients (dated by TCRdb to about 2020). This clone was seen more than once but under ten times. Its antigen is still unknown. Base qualities are not provided; no much larger clone lies one nucleotide away. The germline V gene (reference sequence) provides CDR1 LNHNV and CDR2 YYDKDF. Trimming takes 1 base from V and 5 bases from J, and the germline ends sit 5 bases apart. Inclusive of the bounding cysteine and phenylalanine, the CDR3 is 13 residues long. Only CDR3 DNA is held: 39 bases, read in frame from base 1. Library preparation employed the immunoSEQ multiplex PCR assay. Entries here come from immuneACCESS through TCRdb and include only in-frame sequences with V and J called. Some clones fail to appear in such tables; in the studies checked, an unresolved V gene covers under half of the shortfall, and the cause of the remainder is unknown. This sample lists tens of thousands of clones; around 89% were detected once. The ten largest make up about an eighth of the sample.

The sequencing input was blood. The TCR comes from a woman in her seventies in good health. The sequence links TRBV15 to TRBJ1-4; the D gene cannot be resolved reliably. The base sequence is TGTGCCACCAGCAGAGTCCCGAATGAAAAACTGTTTTTT. Its protein is CATSRVPNEKLFF.